This TCR beta chain was sequenced during a study of blood T cell repertoires in COVID-19. Study-level information: T cells, B-cell-depleted T cells, or PBMCs supplied cDNA or gDNA.

The CDR3 has 16 amino acids. The germline V and J ends were trimmed by 2 bases and 2 bases, with 12 bases remaining between them. Germline lookup yields CDR1 SGHTA and CDR2 FQGNSA. Original processing methods: Amplifying reference gene primers gave estimates of nucleated cell counts. The protocol was immunoSEQ multiplex PCR, while the TCRdb copy is restricted to in-frame clones and leaves out a portion. V, J and clone size are taken as reported in that table, and D and trimming were inferred from the DNA itself. The sample has over 100,000 clones, roughly 84% seen once; the top ten hold about 27%. The J gene is TRBJ2-2, the V gene TRBV7-2; D is unresolved. The sample was peripheral blood. This clonotype was obtained from a man in his sixties with acute or convalescent COVID-19. The CDR3, as DNA: TGTGCCAGCAGCTTATACACGGGTAGTAACACCGGGGAGCTGTTTTTT. This encodes CASSLYTGSNTGELFF.